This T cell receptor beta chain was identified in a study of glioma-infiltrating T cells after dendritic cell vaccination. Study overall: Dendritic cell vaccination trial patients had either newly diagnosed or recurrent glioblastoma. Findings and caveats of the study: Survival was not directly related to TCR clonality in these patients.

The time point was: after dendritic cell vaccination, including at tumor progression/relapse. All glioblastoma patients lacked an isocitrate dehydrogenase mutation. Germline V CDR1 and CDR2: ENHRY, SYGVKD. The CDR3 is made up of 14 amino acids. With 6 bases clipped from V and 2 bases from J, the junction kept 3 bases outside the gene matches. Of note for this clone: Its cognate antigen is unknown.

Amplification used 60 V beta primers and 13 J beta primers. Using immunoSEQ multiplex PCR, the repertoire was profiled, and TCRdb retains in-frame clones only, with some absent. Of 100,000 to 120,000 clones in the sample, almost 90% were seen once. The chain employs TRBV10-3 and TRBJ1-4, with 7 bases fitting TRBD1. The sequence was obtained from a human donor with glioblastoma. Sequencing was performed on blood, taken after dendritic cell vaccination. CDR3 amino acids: CAISPGQTNEKLFF. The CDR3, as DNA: TGTGCCATCAGCCCGGGACAGACTAATGAAAAACTGTTTTTT.